This TCR beta chain was documented in a study of T cell responses to AZD1222 COVID-19 vaccine. The length of the CDR3 is 13 residues. Generated by immunoSEQ multiplex PCR, the TCRdb table keeps only in-frame clones and is missing some. The sample contains approximately 81,000 clones, around nine tenths of which appear only once. This TCR was sampled from an adult in good health. This chain connects TRBV21-1 to TRBJ2-3; the table's D gene call, TRBD1, was not cross checked with the DNA. TRBV21-1 is labeled a pseudogene. The sample here was peripheral blood, taken on day 0 of MenACWY control vaccination. CDR3 protein: CASSNRATDTQYF. The CDR3 DNA sequence: TGTGCCAGCAGCAACAGGGCCACAGATACGCAGTATTTT.